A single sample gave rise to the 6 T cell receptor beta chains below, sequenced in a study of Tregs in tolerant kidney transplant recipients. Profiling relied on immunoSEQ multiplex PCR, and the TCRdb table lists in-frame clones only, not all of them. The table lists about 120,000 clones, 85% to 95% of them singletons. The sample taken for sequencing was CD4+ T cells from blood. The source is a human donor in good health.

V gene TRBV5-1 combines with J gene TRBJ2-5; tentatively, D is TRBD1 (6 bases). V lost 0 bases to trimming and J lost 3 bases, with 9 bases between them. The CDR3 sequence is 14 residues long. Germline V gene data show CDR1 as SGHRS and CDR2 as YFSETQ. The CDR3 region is CASSLVQGEETQYF. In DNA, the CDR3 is TGCGCCAGCAGCTTGGTACAGGGAGAAGAGACCCAGTACTTC.

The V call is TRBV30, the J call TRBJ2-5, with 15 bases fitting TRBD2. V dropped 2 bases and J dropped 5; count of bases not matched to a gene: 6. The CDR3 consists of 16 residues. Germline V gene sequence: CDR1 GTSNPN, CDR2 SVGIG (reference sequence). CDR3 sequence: CAWSSGLAGGAETQYF. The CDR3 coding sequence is TGTGCCTGGAGTTCCGGACTAGCGGGGGGGGCGGAGACCCAGTACTTC.

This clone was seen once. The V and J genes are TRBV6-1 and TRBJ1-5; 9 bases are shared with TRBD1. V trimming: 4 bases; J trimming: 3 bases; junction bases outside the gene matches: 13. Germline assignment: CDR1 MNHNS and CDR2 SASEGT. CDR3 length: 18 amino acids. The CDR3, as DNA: TGTGCCAGCAGTGGATTAGGGGTCCGGGACAGGGCCAATCAGCCCCAGCATTTT. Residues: CASSGLGVRDRANQPQHF.

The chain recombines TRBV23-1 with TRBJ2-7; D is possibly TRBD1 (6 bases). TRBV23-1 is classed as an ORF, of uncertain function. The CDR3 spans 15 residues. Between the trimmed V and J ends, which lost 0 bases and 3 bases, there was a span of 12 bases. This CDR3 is CASSQSTGLYYEQYF. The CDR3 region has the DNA TGCGCCAGCAGTCAATCGACAGGTCTGTACTACGAGCAGTACTTC.

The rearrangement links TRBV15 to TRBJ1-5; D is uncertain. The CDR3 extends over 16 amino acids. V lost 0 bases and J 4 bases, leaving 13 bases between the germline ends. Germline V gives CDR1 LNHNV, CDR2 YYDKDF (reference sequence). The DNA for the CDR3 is TGTGCCACCAGCAGAGAGGGTGGAGGGTGGAATCAGCCCCAGCATTTT. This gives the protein CATSREGGGWNQPQHF.

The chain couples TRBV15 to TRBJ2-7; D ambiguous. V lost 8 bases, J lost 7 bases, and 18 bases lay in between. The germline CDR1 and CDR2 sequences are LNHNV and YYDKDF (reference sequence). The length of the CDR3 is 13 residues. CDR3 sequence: CATSVGGLKEQYF. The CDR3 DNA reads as TGTGCCACCTCAGTTGGCGGTCTAAAGGAGCAGTACTTC.